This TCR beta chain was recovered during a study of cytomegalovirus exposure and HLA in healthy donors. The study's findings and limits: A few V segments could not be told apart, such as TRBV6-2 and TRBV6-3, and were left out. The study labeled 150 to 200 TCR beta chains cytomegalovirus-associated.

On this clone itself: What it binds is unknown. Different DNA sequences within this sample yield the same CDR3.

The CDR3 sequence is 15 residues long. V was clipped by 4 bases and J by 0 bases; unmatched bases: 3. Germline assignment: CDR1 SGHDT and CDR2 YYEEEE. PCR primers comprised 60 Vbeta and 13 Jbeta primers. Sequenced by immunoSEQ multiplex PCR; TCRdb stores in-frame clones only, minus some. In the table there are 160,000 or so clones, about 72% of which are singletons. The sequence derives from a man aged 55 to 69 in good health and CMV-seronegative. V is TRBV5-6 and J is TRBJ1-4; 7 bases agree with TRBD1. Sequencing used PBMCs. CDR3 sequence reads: CASSPTGSTNEKLFF. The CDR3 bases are TGTGCCAGCAGCCCGACAGGGTCAACTAATGAAAAACTGTTTTTT.